Listed below are T cell receptor beta chains from one sample, sequenced in a study of T cell responses to AZD1222 COVID-19 vaccine. Libraries were prepared by immunoSEQ multiplex PCR; TCRdb keeps only in-frame clonotypes and omits some of them. The sample contains some 98,000 clones, roughly 90% of which appear only once. The source was peripheral blood, collected on day 0 of AZD1222 vaccination. Source of these receptors: an adult in good health. Both conserved end residues are part of each CDR3. The D gene is left open where the match is weak. Not all rows give a size; the values are once, few, many and, for expanded clones, a class.

CSASQGRSQPQHF | TGCAGTGCTAGTCAGGGAAGGAGTCAGCCCCAGCATTTT | 13 | - | TRBV20-1 | - | TRBJ1-5
CASRTSAFEGATDEQYF | TGTGCCAGCAGGACTTCCGCCTTCGAGGGGGCTACTGACGAGCAGTACTTC | 17 | - | TRBV27 | TRBD1 | TRBJ2-7
CASSSLKGGLHSGNTIYF | TGTGCCAGCTCATCCCTAAAAGGAGGGCTCCACTCTGGAAACACCATATATTTT | 18 | - | TRBV18 | - | TRBJ1-3
CASSLVGNSPLHF | TGCGCCAGCAGCTTGGTGGGTAATTCACCCCTCCACTTT | 13 | - | TRBV5-1 | - | TRBJ1-6
CASSPSLRFRTGGGETQYF | TGTGCCAGCTCACCAAGTCTCCGGTTCCGGACAGGGGGCGGGGAGACCCAGTACTTC | 19 | - | TRBV18 | TRBD1 | TRBJ2-5
CASSLVGGADTQYF | TGTGCCAGCAGTTTGGTCGGGGGGGCGGATACGCAGTATTTT | 14 | once | TRBV27 | TRBD2 | TRBJ2-3
CASSDGGVVNTEAFF | TGTGCCAGCAGCGACGGAGGGGTAGTGAACACTGAAGCTTTCTTT | 15 | - | TRBV6-1 | - | TRBJ1-1
CASTSRGGGLYGTEAFF | TGTGCCAGTACCTCCCGAGGAGGGGGCCTATATGGCACTGAAGCTTTCTTT | 17 | - | TRBV19 | TRBD1 | TRBJ1-1
CASSQELAGADTQYF | TGTGCCAGCAGCCAAGAATTAGCAGGCGCAGATACGCAGTATTTT | 15 | - | TRBV14 | - | TRBJ2-3
CASSGMTIYYEQYF | TGTGCCAGCAGTGGAATGACAATCTACTACGAGCAGTACTTC | 14 | - | TRBV2 | - | TRBJ2-7
CASSSGAASSSGNTIYF | TGTGCCAGCAGCTCCGGGGCAGCATCCTCCTCTGGAAACACCATATATTTT | 17 | - | TRBV7-3 | - | TRBJ1-3
CAWSRHEPRSSYEQYF | TGTGCCTGGAGCCGCCATGAGCCCCGGAGCTCCTACGAGCAGTACTTC | 16 | - | TRBV30 | - | TRBJ2-7
CSVEDPSSGGRIRTQYF | TGCAGCGTTGAAGACCCGAGCAGCGGTGGTAGAATTCGGACCCAGTACTTC | 17 | - | TRBV29-1 | - | TRBJ2-5
CASSPTIGDQPQHF | TGTGCCAGCAGCCCCACAATCGGGGATCAGCCCCAGCATTTT | 14 | - | TRBV3-1/TRBV3-2 | - | TRBJ1-5
CASSQVDSATNEKLFF | TGCGCCAGCAGCCAAGTCGACAGCGCAACTAATGAAAAACTGTTTTTT | 16 | - | TRBV4-3 | - | TRBJ1-4
CASSYPGQGVNTGELFF | TGTGCCAGCAGCTATCCGGGACAGGGGGTGAACACCGGGGAGCTGTTTTTT | 17 | - | TRBV7-9 | TRBD1 | TRBJ2-2
CASSMGRDLEQYF | TGTGCCAGTAGTATGGGCAGGGATTTGGAGCAGTACTTC | 13 | - | TRBV19 | - | TRBJ2-7
CAPEGGNYGYTF | TGTGCCCCCGAGGGGGGGAACTATGGCTACACCTTC | 12 | - | TRBV5-3 | - | TRBJ1-2
CASSYATGADTEAFF | TGTGCCAGCAGTTACGCAACAGGGGCCGACACTGAAGCTTTCTTT | 15 | - | TRBV6-5 | TRBD1 | TRBJ1-1
CASSLDAGPGLNTGELFF | TGTGCCAGCAGTTTAGATGCGGGGCCGGGACTAAACACCGGGGAGCTGTTTTTT | 18 | - | TRBV28 | TRBD2 | TRBJ2-2
CASSEVGGLGETQYF | TGTGCCAGCAGTGAAGTAGGGGGGCTTGGAGAGACCCAGTACTTC | 15 | - | TRBV6-1 | - | TRBJ2-5
CAWTGTTDTQYF | TGTGCCTGGACGGGGACGACAGATACGCAGTATTTT | 12 | - | TRBV30 | - | TRBJ2-3
CASSQSLQGADGKLFF | TGTGCCAGCAGCCAAAGCCTACAGGGGGCGGATGGAAAACTGTTTTTT | 16 | - | TRBV3-1/TRBV3-2 | TRBD1 | TRBJ1-4
CASSQLGPSSGNTIYF | TGTGCCAGCTCCCAGCTCGGGCCTAGCTCTGGAAACACCATATATTTT | 16 | - | TRBV18 | - | TRBJ1-3
CASSETRRGYTF | TGTGCCAGCAGTGAGACAAGGAGGGGCTACACCTTC | 12 | - | TRBV6-1 | - | TRBJ1-2
CASSSRTSGSYEQYF | TGTGCCAGCAGCTCAAGGACTAGCGGCTCCTACGAGCAGTACTTC | 15 | - | TRBV7-2 | TRBD2 | TRBJ2-7